This T cell receptor beta chain was sequenced during a study of regulatory T cells in long-lasting Graves disease. According to the study, TCR beta libraries were built with iRepertoire HTBI primers and CDR3-region Arm-PCR. MiXCR, applied by TCRdb to the multiplex PCR reads, yields one record per CDR3 protein. The data show 450,000 to 600,000 distinct CDR3 sequences, around an eighth seen once. Unmatched junction bases numbered 7, after V lost 4 bases and J lost 2 bases. Germline V gives CDR1 SGHNT, CDR2 YYREEE (reference sequence). The CDR3 is 16 residues long. This clonotype appeared a few times. This sample's time point: newly diagnosed GD, antithyroid drugs for less than 3 months. RNA extracted from PBMCs served as the sequencing template. This sample also belongs to another study, concerning T cells in Graves' hyperthyroidism and ophthalmopathy. That paper states: An absence of ophthalmopathy progression within 18 months meant stable Graves' hyperthyroidism. HTBI primers were the set used in a first-round RT-PCR of the TCR CDR3.

This sequence was found in a man aged 30-40 years with Graves disease. This specimen consisted of peripheral blood mononuclear cells (PBMCs), obtained at new diagnosis, from a patient treated with antithyroid drugs. V and J are TRBV5-4 and TRBJ2-3; 10 bases are shared with TRBD2. This CDR3 is CASSTPSGSPTDTQYF. Here the CDR3 DNA reads TGTGCCAGCAGCACTCCTAGCGGGAGTCCCACAGATACGCAGTATTTT.